This T cell receptor beta chain was recovered during a study of blood T cell repertoires in COVID-19. Across the whole study: T cells, B-cell-depleted T cells, or PBMCs supplied cDNA or gDNA.

Germline values: CDR1 MNHEY, CDR2 SMNVEV (reference sequence). Unmatched junction bases numbered 5, after V lost 6 bases and J lost 9 bases. The CDR3 runs 14 residues. In the original processing: How many nucleated cells were present was estimated from reference gene primer amplification. Sequencing used immunoSEQ multiplex PCR; TCRdb keeps in-frame clones, though not all of them. The DNA was the basis for D and trimming; V, J and clone size are from that table. The sample has around 180,000 clones; around 85% are singletons. The TCR comes from a woman older than 75 with acute or convalescent COVID-19. Sequences were obtained from peripheral blood. The gene calls are TRBV27 and TRBJ1-6, with 10 bases lining up with TRBD1. The CDR3 spells CASRIGQGGSPLHF. The CDR3 DNA is TGTGCCAGCAGAATCGGACAGGGGGGTTCACCCCTCCACTTT.